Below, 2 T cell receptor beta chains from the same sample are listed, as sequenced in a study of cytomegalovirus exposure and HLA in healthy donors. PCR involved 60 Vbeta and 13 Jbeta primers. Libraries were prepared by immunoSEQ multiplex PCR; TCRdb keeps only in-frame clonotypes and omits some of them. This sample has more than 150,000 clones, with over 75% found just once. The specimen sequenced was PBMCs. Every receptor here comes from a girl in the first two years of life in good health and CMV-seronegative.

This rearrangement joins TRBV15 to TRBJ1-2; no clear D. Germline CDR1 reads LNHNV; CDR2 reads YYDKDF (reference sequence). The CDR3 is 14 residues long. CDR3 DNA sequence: TGTGTGCACAGATGCGGACGGGATAACTATGGCTACACCTTC. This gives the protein CVHRCGRDNYGYTF.

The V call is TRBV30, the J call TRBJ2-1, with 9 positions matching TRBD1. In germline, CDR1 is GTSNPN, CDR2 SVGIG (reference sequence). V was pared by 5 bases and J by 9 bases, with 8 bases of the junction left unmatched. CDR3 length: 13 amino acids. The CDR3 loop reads CAWGWDRESEQFF. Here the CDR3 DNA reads TGTGCCTGGGGATGGGACAGGGAATCTGAGCAGTTCTTC.